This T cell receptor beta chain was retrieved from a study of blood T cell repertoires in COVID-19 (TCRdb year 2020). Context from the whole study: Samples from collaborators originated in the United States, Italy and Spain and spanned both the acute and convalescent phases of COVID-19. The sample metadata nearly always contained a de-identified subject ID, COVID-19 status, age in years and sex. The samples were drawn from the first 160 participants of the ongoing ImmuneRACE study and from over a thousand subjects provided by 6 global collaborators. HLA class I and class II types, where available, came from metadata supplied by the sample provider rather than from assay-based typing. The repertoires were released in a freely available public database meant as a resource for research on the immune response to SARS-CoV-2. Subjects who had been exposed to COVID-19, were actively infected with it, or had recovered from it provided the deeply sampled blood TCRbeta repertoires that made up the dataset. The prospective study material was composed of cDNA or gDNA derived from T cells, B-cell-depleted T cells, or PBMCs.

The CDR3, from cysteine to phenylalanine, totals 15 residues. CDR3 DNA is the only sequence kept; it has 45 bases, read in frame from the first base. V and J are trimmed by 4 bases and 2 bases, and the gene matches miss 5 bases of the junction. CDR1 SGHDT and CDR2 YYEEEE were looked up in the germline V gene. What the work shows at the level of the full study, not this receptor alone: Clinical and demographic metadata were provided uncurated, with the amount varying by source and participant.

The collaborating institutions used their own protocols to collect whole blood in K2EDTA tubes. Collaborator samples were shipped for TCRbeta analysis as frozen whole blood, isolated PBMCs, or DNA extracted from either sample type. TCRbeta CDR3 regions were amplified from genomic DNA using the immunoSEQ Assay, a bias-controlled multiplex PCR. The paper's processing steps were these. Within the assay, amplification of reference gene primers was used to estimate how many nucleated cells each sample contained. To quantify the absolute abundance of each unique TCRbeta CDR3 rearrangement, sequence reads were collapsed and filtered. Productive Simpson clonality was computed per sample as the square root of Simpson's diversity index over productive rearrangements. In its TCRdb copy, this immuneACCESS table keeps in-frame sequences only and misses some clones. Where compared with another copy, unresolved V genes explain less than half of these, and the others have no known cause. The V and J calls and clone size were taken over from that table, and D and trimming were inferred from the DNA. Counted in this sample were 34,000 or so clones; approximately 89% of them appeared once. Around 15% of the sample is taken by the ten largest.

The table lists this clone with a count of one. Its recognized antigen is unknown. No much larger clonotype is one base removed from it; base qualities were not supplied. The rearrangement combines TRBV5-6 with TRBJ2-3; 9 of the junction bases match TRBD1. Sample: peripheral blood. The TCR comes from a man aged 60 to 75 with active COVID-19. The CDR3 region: CASSAGTGFTDTQYF. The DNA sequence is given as TGTGCCAGCAGCGCGGGGACAGGGTTCACAGATACGCAGTATTTT.